This T cell receptor (beta chain) was sequenced during a study of CD8 T cells in Susac syndrome. RNA amounts of about 0.5 to 1 ug underwent reverse transcription with random hexamers. TCR beta CDR3 was amplified by immunoSEQ covering 54 Vbeta and 13 Jbeta. TCRdb passed the immunoSEQ multiplex PCR reads through MiXCR, listing each CDR3 protein once. Among about 150,000 distinct CDR3 sequences listed, approximately 93% were seen once. CDR1 MNHEY and CDR2 SMNVEV come from the germline V gene (reference sequence). With V trimmed by 9 bases and J by 5 bases, 13 bases remained unmatched. This CDR3 contains 14 residues. The study used treatment-naive patients who had stable or active relapsing-remitting disease as multiple sclerosis controls. FACS was used to enrich TEMRA cells, whereas the CD8+ and CD4+ T cells were obtained by negative isolation.

This receptor was identified in a human donor with multiple sclerosis. This chain links TRBV27 with TRBJ2-7, with TRBD1 identical over 7 bases. Sequencing was carried out using CD4+ T cells from PBMCs. CDR3 nucleotides: TGTGCCAGTTCCCCCTTCGACAGGGCCCACGAGCAGTACTTC. Residues: CASSPFDRAHEQYF.